The 26 T cell receptor beta chains below come from one sample, sequenced in a study of blood T cells in healthy people across ages. With a J-beta primer mix and a sample-barcoded 5' primer, a second PCR ran 7 to 11 cycles. TCRdb redid the calling of the 5' RACE reads with MiXCR, one entry per CDR3 protein. The data contain about 570,000 distinct CDR3 sequences, approximately 27% of them seen just once; the ten biggest clones take up around a sixth. Sequencing input: blood. All receptors come from an older woman in good health.

The chain links TRBV19 to TRBJ1-6, with unresolved D. Germline V CDR1 and CDR2: LNHDA, SQIVND (reference sequence). The length of the CDR3 is 14 residues. Trimming stripped 4 bases from V and 14 bases from J, with 18 bases between. CDR3 region: CASSTRTDVVSLHF. CDR3 coding DNA: TGTGCCAGTAGTACCCGAACCGACGTGGTCTCCCTCCACTTT.

V usage is TRBV5-1 and J usage is TRBJ2-3, with a weak D call TRBD2 (7 bases). Germline loops: CDR1 SGHRS, CDR2 YFSETQ. The V gene lost 7 bases and the J gene lost 2 bases, with 26 bases spanning the gap. The CDR3 length is 18 residues. The CDR3 loop is CASRLEGGPLLYTDTQYF. The CDR3 DNA sequence: TGCGCCAGCCGACTAGAGGGGGGGCCCTTACTTTACACAGATACGCAGTATTTT.

In DNA, the CDR3 is TGTGCCAGCAGTTTGGACGGCTATCAGCCCCAGCATTTT. This codes for CASSLDGYQPQHF. The V and J genes are TRBV12-3 or TRBV12-4 and TRBJ1-5; D gene ambiguous. This CDR3 has 13 amino acids. Trimming removed 3 bases from V and 5 bases from J, with 8 bases in between.

The CDR3 bases are TGTGCCAGCAGTTACACAGGGACAGATACGCAGTATTTT. Its protein product is CASSYTGTDTQYF. V is TRBV12-3 or TRBV12-4 and J is TRBJ2-3; weak D call: TRBD1 (6 bases). The CDR3 runs to 13 residues. V was trimmed by 4 bases and J by 3 bases, leaving 8 bases between them.

This clonotype was observed at least ten times. The chain joins TRBV20-1 to TRBJ1-2, with D unclear. The V gene's germline CDR1 is DFQATT and CDR2 SNEGSKA (reference sequence). The CDR3 covers 11 residues. Trimming left V 7 bases short and J 6 bases short, with 12 bases between. CDR3 in amino acids: CSVPGKHGYTF. In DNA, the CDR3 is TGCAGTGTACCCGGGAAGCATGGCTACACCTTC.

The J gene is TRBJ1-2, the V gene TRBV20-1, with D maybe TRBD1 (5 bases). Per the germline V gene, CDR1 is DFQATT and CDR2 is SNEGSKA (reference sequence). Trimming left V 0 bases short and J 4 bases short, with 15 bases between. This CDR3 comprises 15 residues. The CDR3 coding sequence is TGCAGTGCTAGAGAAAGGGGCCTTAACTTCTATGGCTACACCTTC. It encodes CSARERGLNFYGYTF.

This clonotype was found a few times. The chain links TRBV18 to TRBJ2-5; no clear D gene. V was shortened by 0 bases and J by 0 bases, with 8 bases between the two germline ends. The germline gives CDR1 KGHSH, CDR2 LQKENI. CDR3 length equals 15 residues. The CDR3 loop is CASSPPVRYQETQYF. The DNA of the CDR3 is TGTGCCAGCTCACCACCGGTCCGGTACCAAGAGACCCAGTACTTC.

CDR3 nucleotide sequence: TGTGCCAGCAGCTTACTAGCGGGGGGACCTCGGGTCGATGAGCAGTTCTTC. The encoded protein is CASSLLAGGPRVDEQFF. The chain is built from TRBV11-2 and TRBJ2-1; 11 nucleotides match TRBD2. V trimming: 2 bases; J trimming: 8 bases; junction bases outside the gene matches: 11. This CDR3 is built from 17 residues. The germline CDR1 and CDR2 sequences are SGHAT and FQNNGV.

This clonotype showed up just a few times. The chain has TRBV6-5 and TRBJ1-2; TRBD1 matches at 8 bases. The CDR3 spans 15 residues. Unmatched junction bases numbered 5, after V lost 0 bases and J lost 5 bases. Looked up from germline, CDR1 is MNHEY and CDR2 is SVGAGI. CDR3 DNA sequence: TGTGCCAGCAGTTACTCGGCGACAGGGGTTTATGGCTACACCTTC. The encoded protein is CASSYSATGVYGYTF.

The chain has TRBV7-2 and TRBJ1-1; D might be TRBD1 (6 bases). V was cut by 5 bases and J by 1 base, with 14 bases left in between. The germline V gene encodes CDR1 SGHTA and CDR2 FQGNSA. The CDR3 is 15 amino acids. The CDR3 region is CASSLKQGSNTEAFF. DNA for the CDR3: TGTGCCAGCAGCCTCAAACAGGGTTCGAACACTGAAGCTTTCTTT.

The chain is built from TRBV5-1 and TRBJ2-1; 10 bases map to TRBD2. Germline loops: CDR1 SGHRS, CDR2 YFSETQ. Trimming at V came to 4 bases and at J to 6 bases, leaving 10 bases not matched to a gene. CDR3 size: 16 residues. The CDR3 DNA follows: TGCGCCAGCAGCACAATAGCGGGAGGTGGGTCCAATGAGCAGTTCTTC. Protein sequence: CASSTIAGGGSNEQFF.

Here the CDR3 DNA reads TGTGCCAGCAGCCCGTGGACAGGGGCGTCCTACAATGAGCAGTTCTTC. This translates into CASSPWTGASYNEQFF. This rearrangement joins TRBV7-8 to TRBJ2-5; 9 positions agree with TRBD1. The J call is uncertain, as TRBJ2-1 better fits the DNA end. CDR1 is SGHVS and CDR2 is FQNEAQ in the germline V gene. The CDR3 has 16 amino acids.

This chain connects TRBV6-2 or TRBV6-3 to TRBJ2-5, with 13 bases matching TRBD2. The CDR3 loop spans 16 amino acids. V lost 1 base, J lost 3 bases, and 2 bases stayed unmatched. From germline, CDR1 is MNHEY and CDR2 SVGEGT. The CDR3 sequence is CASSYYGTSGEETQYF. The CDR3 region has the DNA TGTGCCAGCAGTTACTACGGGACTAGCGGGGAAGAGACCCAGTACTTC.

This chain connects TRBV5-6 to TRBJ1-3; D may be TRBD1 (5 bases). Germline V CDR1 and CDR2: SGHDT, YYEEEE. V was trimmed by 2 bases and J by 3 bases, leaving 15 bases between them. The CDR3 loop spans 16 amino acids. The CDR3 DNA sequence: TGTGCCAGCAGCTTTATGACAGTGGATTTTGGAAACACCATATATTTT. Translation: CASSFMTVDFGNTIYF.

This sequence joins TRBV5-1 and TRBJ1-2, with a tentative D call TRBD1 (6 bases). The germline gives CDR1 SGHRS, CDR2 YFSETQ. The CDR3 is 15 residues long. V lost 0 bases and J lost 2, with 11 bases in between. The CDR3 region has the DNA TGCGCCAGCAGCTTGGAGGCAGGGGTGAACTATGGCTACACCTTC. This codes for CASSLEAGVNYGYTF.

The rearrangement links TRBV12-3 or TRBV12-4 to TRBJ1-1; 7 nucleotides line up with TRBD1. This CDR3 has 13 residues. With V trimmed by 10 bases and J by 10 bases, 15 bases remained unmatched. The CDR3 DNA reads TGTGCCATCTACGACAGGGCGTTGGGGAGAGCTTTCTTT. Amino acids: CAIYDRALGRAFF.

There are a few counts of this clonotype. V and J are TRBV5-1 and TRBJ1-1; TRBD1 is a possible D gene (5 bases). The CDR3 sequence is 15 residues long. CDR1 is SGHRS, CDR2 YFSETQ, per germline. Trimming cost V 0 bases and J 1 base, with 10 bases left between them. The DNA of the CDR3 is TGCGCCAGCAGCTTGGGTTGGGGGTCGAACACTGAAGCTTTCTTT. The encoded protein is CASSLGWGSNTEAFF. The full variable domain, in which reference TRBV5-1 and TRBJ1-1 provide the parts outside the CDR3, is KAGVTQTPRYLIKTRGQQVTLSCSPISGHRSVSWYQQTPGQGLQFLFEYFSETQRNKGNFPGRFSGRQFSNSRSEMNVSTLELGDSALYLCASSLGWGSNTEAFFGQGTRLTVV.

The rearrangement uses TRBV2 and TRBJ2-2, with 8 bases lining up with TRBD2. From germline, CDR1 is SNHLY and CDR2 FYNNEI. The V and J ends lost 5 bases and 0 bases, in that order; junction bases with no gene match: 5. CDR3 length equals 16 residues. The CDR3 loop reads CASSTRLAPNTGELFF. As DNA, the CDR3 is TGTGCCAGCAGTACACGACTAGCGCCGAACACCGGGGAGCTGTTTTTT.

The rearrangement joins TRBV5-8 to TRBJ1-1; 7 positions match TRBD1. Unmatched junction bases numbered 8, after V lost 4 bases and J lost 11 bases. The CDR3 loop spans 12 amino acids. CDR1 SGHTS and CDR2 YDEGEE come from the germline V gene. The chain's CDR3 is CASSGYQGGAFF. CDR3 in DNA: TGTGCCAGCAGCGGATATCAGGGGGGCGCTTTCTTT.

CDR3 DNA: TGTGCCAGCAGGCCGATGGATGTGGCCAAAAACATTCAGTACTTC. This translates into CASRPMDVAKNIQYF. This chain connects TRBV21-1 to TRBJ2-4. TRBV21-1 is shown as a pseudogene. The CDR3 totals 15 residues.

This clonotype was recorded a few times. This rearrangement joins TRBV7-6 to TRBJ2-7, with TRBD2 matching 7 bases. V was clipped by 0 bases and J by 6 bases; unmatched bases: 5. The germline CDR1 and CDR2 sequences are SGHVS and FNYEAQ. The CDR3 sequence is 14 residues long. This chain's CDR3 is CASSLAQTGGEQYF. CDR3 in DNA: TGTGCCAGCAGCTTAGCGCAAACGGGGGGCGAGCAGTACTTC.

The V gene is TRBV10-3, the J gene TRBJ1-4; 9 nucleotides line up with TRBD1. CDR1 is ENHRY, CDR2 SYGVKD, per germline. The CDR3 sequence is 13 residues long. V shed 8 bases and J 8 bases; nucleotides not matched to a gene: 6. CDR3 nucleotide sequence: TGTGCCATCGGGAAGGGGACAGGGGAAAAACTGTTTTTT. Translated, it gives CAIGKGTGEKLFF.

This chain links TRBV20-1 with TRBJ1-1; a weak D match, TRBD1 (5 bases). Per germline, CDR1 DFQATT and CDR2 SNEGSKA (reference sequence). The CDR3 has 15 amino acids. The V end lost 2 bases, the J end lost 5 bases, and 18 bases lay between the germline ends. The CDR3, as DNA: TGCAGTGCTAGATGGTACGGGGCTATAGGAACTGAAGCTTTCTTT. It encodes CSARWYGAIGTEAFF.

This clonotype was detected many times. The V gene is TRBV5-1, the J gene TRBJ1-6; TRBD1 agrees at 7 bases. The V and J ends lost 3 bases and 7 bases, in that order; junction bases with no gene match: 4. CDR1 and CDR2 (germline): SGHRS, YFSETQ. The CDR3 is 14 residues long. The CDR3 loop is CASSWDSRNSPLHF. CDR3 sequence (DNA): TGCGCCAGCAGCTGGGACAGCCGAAATTCACCCCTCCACTTT. The full variable domain, its missing parts supplied by reference TRBV5-1 and TRBJ1-6, is KAGVTQTPRYLIKTRGQQVTLSCSPISGHRSVSWYQQTPGQGLQFLFEYFSETQRNKGNFPGRFSGRQFSNSRSEMNVSTLELGDSALYLCASSWDSRNSPLHFGNGTRLTVT.

The chain employs TRBV28 and TRBJ2-5; 12 nucleotides align to TRBD2. Germline lookup yields CDR1 MDHEN and CDR2 SYDVKM. This CDR3 is built from 13 residues. V lost 8 bases to trimming and J lost 3 bases; unmatched junction nucleotides: 1. CDR3 region: CASASGREETQYF. DNA for the CDR3: TGTGCCAGCGCTAGCGGGAGGGAAGAGACCCAGTACTTC.

This clonotype has a handful of counts. V and J are TRBV6-5 and TRBJ2-3; D uncertain. Trimming took off 5 bases at V and 0 bases at J, with 12 bases between the two ends. This CDR3 has 15 amino acids. Germline-derived CDR1 and CDR2 are MNHEY and SVGAGI. CDR3 sequence: CASSLRYPSTDTQYF. The CDR3 DNA follows: TGTGCCAGCAGTCTCAGGTATCCTAGCACAGATACGCAGTATTTT.